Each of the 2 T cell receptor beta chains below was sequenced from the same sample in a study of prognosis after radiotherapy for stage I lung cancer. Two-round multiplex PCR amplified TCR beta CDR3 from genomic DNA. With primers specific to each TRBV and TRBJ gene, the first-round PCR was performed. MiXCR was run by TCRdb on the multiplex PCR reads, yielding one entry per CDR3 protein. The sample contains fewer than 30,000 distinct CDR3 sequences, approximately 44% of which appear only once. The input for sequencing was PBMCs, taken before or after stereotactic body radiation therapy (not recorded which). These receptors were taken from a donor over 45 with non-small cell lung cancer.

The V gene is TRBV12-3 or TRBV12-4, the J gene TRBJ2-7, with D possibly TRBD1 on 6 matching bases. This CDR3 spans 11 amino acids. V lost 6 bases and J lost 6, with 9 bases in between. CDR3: CASRGRGEQYF. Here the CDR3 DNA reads TGTGCCAGCAGAGGCAGGGGCGAGCAGTACTTC.

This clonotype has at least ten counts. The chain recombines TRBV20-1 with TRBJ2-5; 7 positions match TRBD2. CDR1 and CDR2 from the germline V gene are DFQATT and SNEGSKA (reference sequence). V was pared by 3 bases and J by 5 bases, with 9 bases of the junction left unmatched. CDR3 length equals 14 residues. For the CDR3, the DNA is TGCAGTGCTAGGGTGGAGGGGCGGGGGGAGACCCAGTACTTC. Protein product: CSARVEGRGETQYF.